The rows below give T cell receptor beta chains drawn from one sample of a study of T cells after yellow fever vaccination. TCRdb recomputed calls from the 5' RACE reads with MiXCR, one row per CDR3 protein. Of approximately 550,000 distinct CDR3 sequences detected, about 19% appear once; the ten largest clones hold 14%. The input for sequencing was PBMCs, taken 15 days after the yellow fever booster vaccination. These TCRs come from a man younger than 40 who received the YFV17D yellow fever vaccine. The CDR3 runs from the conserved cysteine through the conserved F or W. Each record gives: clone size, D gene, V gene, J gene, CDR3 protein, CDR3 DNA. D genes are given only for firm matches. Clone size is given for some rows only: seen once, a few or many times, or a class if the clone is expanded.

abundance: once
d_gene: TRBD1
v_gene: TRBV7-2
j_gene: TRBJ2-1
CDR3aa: CASSSDRSYNEQFF
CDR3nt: TGTGCCAGCAGCTCGGACAGGTCCTACAATGAGCAGTTCTTC

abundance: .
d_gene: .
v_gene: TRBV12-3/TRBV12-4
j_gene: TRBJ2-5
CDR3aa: CASGRQLGGTQYF
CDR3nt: TGTGCCAGTGGGAGACAGTTAGGGGGGACCCAGTACTTC

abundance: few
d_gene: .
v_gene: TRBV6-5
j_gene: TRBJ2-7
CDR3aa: CASSYSSNSGYEQYF
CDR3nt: TGTGCCAGCAGTTACTCGAGTAATAGCGGCTACGAGCAGTACTTC

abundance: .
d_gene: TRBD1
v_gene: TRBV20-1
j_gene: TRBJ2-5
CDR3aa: CSARIGTGGLETQYF
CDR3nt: TGCAGTGCTAGGATCGGGACAGGGGGCTTGGAGACCCAGTACTTC

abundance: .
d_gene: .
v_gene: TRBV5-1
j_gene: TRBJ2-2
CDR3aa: CASSVDNTGELFF
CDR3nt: TGCGCCAGCAGCGTCGACAACACCGGGGAGCTGTTTTTT

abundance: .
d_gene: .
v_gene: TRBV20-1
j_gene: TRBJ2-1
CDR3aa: CSALRTVAYNEQFF
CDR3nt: TGCAGTGCCCTCCGGACAGTGGCGTACAATGAGCAGTTCTTC

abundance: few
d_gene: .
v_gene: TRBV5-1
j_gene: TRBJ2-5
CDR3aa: CASSESRETQYF
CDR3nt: TGCGCCAGCAGTGAAAGCCGCGAGACCCAGTACTTC

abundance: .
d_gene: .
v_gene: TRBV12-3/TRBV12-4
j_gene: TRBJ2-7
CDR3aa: CASSSDEGDEQYF
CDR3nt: TGTGCCAGCAGTTCTGACGAGGGGGACGAGCAGTACTTC

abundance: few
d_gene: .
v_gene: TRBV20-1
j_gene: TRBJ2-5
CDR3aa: CSARIIWGTQYF
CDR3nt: TGCAGTGCTAGGATCATTTGGGGTACCCAGTACTTC

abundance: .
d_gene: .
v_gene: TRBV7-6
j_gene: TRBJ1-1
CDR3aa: CASSLQGNFEAFF
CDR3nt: TGTGCCAGCAGCTTACAGGGGAACTTTGAAGCTTTCTTT

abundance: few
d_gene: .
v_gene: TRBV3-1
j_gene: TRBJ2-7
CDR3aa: CASSPGRSKQYF
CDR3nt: TGTGCCAGCAGCCCGGGCCGCAGCAAGCAGTACTTC

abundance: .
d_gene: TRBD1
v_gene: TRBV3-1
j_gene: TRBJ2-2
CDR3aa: CASSPRDRGTGELFF
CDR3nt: TGTGCCAGCAGTCCCCGGGACAGGGGCACCGGGGAGCTGTTTTTT

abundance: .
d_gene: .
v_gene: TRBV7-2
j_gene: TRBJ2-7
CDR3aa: CASSSLAGPWGQYF
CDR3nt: TGTGCCAGCAGCTCCCTAGCTGGGCCCTGGGGGCAGTACTTC

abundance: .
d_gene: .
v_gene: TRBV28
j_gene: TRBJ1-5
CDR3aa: CASSLWVGNQPQHF
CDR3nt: TGTGCCAGCAGTTTATGGGTTGGAAATCAGCCCCAGCATTTT

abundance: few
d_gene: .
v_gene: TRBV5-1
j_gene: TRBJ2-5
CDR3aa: CASSPLDSQETQYF
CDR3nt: TGCGCCAGCAGCCCGTTGGACAGCCAAGAGACCCAGTACTTC

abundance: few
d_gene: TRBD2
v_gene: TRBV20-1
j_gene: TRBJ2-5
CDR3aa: CSARELFGRPSGIQETQYF
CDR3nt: TGCAGTGCTAGAGAGTTGTTTGGTCGGCCTAGCGGAATCCAAGAGACCCAGTACTTC

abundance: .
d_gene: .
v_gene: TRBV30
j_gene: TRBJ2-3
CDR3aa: CAWSRITDTQYF
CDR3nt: TGTGCCTGGAGTCGGATAACAGATACGCAGTATTTT

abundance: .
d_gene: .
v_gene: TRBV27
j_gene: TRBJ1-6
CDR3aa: CASSRPGNSPLHF
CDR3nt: TGTGCCAGCAGTCGACCGGGGAATTCACCCCTCCACTTT

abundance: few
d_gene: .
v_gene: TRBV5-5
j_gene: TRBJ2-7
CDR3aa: CASSLVLGYEQYF
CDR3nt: TGTGCCAGCAGCTTGGTTCTTGGCTACGAGCAGTACTTC

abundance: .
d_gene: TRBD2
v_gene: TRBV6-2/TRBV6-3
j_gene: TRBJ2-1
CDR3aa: CASTRAGTNEQFF
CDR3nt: TGTGCCAGCACCCGAGCGGGAACCAATGAGCAGTTCTTC

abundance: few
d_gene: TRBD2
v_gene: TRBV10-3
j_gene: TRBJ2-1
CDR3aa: CAGSGGSLNEQFF
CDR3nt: TGTGCCGGTTCGGGAGGGTCCCTAAATGAGCAGTTCTTC

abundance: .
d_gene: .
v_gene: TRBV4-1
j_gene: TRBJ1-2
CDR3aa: CASSQENGRSGYTF
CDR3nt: TGCGCCAGCAGCCAAGAAAACGGACGGAGTGGCTACACCTTC

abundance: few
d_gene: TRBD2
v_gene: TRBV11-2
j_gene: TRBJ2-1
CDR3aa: CASSLYRVTVRSGSLNEQFF
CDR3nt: TGTGCCAGCAGCTTGTACAGGGTCACAGTAAGGAGCGGGAGTTTAAATGAGCAGTTCTTC

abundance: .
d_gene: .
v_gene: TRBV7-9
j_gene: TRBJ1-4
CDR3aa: CASSLNGGLGTNEKLFF
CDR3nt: TGTGCCAGCAGCTTAAATGGGGGGCTCGGGACTAATGAAAAACTGTTTTTT

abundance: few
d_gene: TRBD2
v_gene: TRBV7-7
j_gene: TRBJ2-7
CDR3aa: CASSFGGGGPQYF
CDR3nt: TGTGCCAGCAGCTTCGGGGGGGGTGGTCCGCAGTACTTC

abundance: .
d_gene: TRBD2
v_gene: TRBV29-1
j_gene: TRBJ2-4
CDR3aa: CSYQRDGEKNIQYF
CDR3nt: TGCAGTTACCAGCGGGACGGAGAGAAAAACATTCAGTACTTC

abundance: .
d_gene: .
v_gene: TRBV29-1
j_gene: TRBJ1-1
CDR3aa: CSVESTGPTEAFF
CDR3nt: TGCAGCGTTGAGTCGACGGGGCCCACTGAAGCTTTCTTT

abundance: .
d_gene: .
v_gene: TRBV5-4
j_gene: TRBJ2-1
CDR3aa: CASSPLVRNSYNEQFF
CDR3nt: TGTGCCAGCAGCCCTCTAGTGAGGAACTCCTACAATGAGCAGTTCTTC

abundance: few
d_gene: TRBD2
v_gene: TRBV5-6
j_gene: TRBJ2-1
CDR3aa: CASSPPTSGREQFF
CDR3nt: TGTGCCAGCAGCCCACCAACTAGCGGGCGTGAGCAGTTCTTC

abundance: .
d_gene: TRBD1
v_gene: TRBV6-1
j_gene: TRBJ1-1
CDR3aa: CASSRLGQALTEAFF
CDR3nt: TGTGCCAGCAGCCGACTCGGACAGGCCCTCACTGAAGCTTTCTTT

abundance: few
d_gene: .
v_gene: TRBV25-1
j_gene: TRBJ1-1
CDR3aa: CASSETPTGNTEAFF
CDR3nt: TGTGCCAGCAGTGAAACCCCGACGGGGAACACTGAAGCTTTCTTT

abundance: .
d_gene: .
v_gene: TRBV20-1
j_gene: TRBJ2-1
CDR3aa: CSARDRGWGNEQFF
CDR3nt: TGCAGTGCTAGAGATAGGGGGTGGGGCAATGAGCAGTTCTTC

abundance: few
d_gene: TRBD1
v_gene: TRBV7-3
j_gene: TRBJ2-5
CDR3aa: CASSLADRVEAEIRQETQYF
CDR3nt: TGTGCCAGCAGCCTCGCTGACAGGGTGGAGGCGGAGATCCGCCAAGAGACCCAGTACTTC

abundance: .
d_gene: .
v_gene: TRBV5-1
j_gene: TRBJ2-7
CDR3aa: CASKRLSSYEQYF
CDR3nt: TGCGCCAGCAAACGGCTGAGCTCCTACGAGCAGTACTTC

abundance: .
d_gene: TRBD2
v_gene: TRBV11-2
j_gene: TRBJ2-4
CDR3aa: CATGRAGNIQYF
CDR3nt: TGTGCCACCGGGAGGGCGGGAAACATTCAGTACTTC

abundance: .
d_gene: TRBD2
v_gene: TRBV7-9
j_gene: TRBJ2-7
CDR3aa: CASSLGSSGAHEQYF
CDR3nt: TGTGCCAGCAGCTTAGGCTCTAGCGGGGCCCACGAGCAGTACTTC

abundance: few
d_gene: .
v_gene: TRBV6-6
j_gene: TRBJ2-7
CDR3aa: CASSYNDEQYF
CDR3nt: TGTGCCAGCAGTTACAATGACGAGCAGTACTTC

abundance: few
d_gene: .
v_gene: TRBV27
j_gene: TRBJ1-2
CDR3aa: CASRPDGLPLYGYTF
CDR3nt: TGTGCCAGCAGACCCGATGGTTTACCTCTCTATGGCTACACCTTC

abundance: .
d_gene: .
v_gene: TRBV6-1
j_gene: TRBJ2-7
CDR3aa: CASSEALGYEQYF
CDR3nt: TGTGCCAGCAGTGAAGCGCTAGGCTACGAGCAGTACTTC

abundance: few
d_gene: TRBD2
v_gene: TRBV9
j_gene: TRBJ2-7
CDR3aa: CASSVGSGLAGAYEQYF
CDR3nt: TGTGCCAGCAGCGTAGGCTCGGGACTAGCGGGCGCCTACGAGCAGTACTTC

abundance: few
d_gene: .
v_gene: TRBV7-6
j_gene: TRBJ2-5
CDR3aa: CASSLATSGETQYF
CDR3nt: TGTGCCAGCAGCTTAGCAACTTCTGGCGAGACCCAGTACTTC

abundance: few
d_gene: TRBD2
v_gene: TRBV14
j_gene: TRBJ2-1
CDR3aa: CASSQLLAAGKDEQFF
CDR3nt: TGTGCCAGCAGCCAGCTACTAGCGGCGGGAAAGGATGAGCAGTTCTTC

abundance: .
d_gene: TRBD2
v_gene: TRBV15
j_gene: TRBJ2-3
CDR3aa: CATSRDPREAVDTQYF
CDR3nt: TGTGCCACCAGCAGAGATCCCCGGGAGGCGGTAGATACGCAGTATTTT

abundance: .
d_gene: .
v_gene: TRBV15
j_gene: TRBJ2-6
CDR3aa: CATSRPGANVLTF
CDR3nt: TGTGCCACCAGCCGTCCAGGGGCCAACGTCCTGACTTTC

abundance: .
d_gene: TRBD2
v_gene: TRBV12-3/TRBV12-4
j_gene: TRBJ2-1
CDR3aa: CASSSAAGAVEQFF
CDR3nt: TGTGCCAGCAGTTCGGCAGCGGGAGCAGTGGAGCAGTTCTTC